The 10 T cell receptor beta chains below come from one sample, sequenced in a study of neurological immune-mediated disorders. MiXCR, applied by TCRdb to the 5' RACE reads, yields one record per CDR3 protein. The table includes under 90,000 distinct CDR3 sequences, around a tenth detected once. The sample consisted of PBMCs. Receptor source: a man between 40 and 49 years old in good health.

This clonotype was counted ten times or more. The chain combines TRBV4-2 with TRBJ2-2; D might be TRBD2 (6 bases). V lost 1 base to trimming and J lost 1 base, with 10 bases between them. Per germline, CDR1 LGHNA and CDR2 YNFKEQ. CDR3 length equals 16 residues. CDR3 sequence reads: CASSQATGVNTGELFF. In DNA, the CDR3 is TGTGCCAGCAGCCAAGCCACGGGAGTGAACACCGGGGAGCTGTTTTTT.

This clonotype came up many times. The chain couples TRBV29-1 to TRBJ2-7; 12 bases map to TRBD2. Germline trimming cut 5 bases from V and 7 bases from J; bases unmatched to any gene: 9. CDR1 and CDR2 from the germline V gene are SQVTM and ANQGSEA. This CDR3 is 14 amino acids long. CDR3 DNA sequence: TGCAGCGTTTCCGTCGGACTAGCGGGGCCGGAGCAGTACTTC. Protein product: CSVSVGLAGPEQYF.

The chain is built from TRBV28 and TRBJ2-1, with 9 bases that match TRBD1. Germline-derived CDR1 and CDR2 are MDHEN and SYDVKM. The CDR3 totals 15 residues. J lost 6 bases, V lost 2 bases, and 5 bases had no gene match. In nucleotides, the CDR3 is TGTGCCAGCAGTTTAGCGGGACAGGGTTCCAATGAGCAGTTCTTC. Encoded protein: CASSLAGQGSNEQFF.

At least ten counts were recorded for this clonotype. The chain's CDR3 is CASSLDGLGRGHYGYTF. DNA for the CDR3: TGTGCCAGCAGCTTAGATGGTCTCGGGAGGGGACACTATGGCTACACCTTC. The chain employs TRBV11-2 and TRBJ1-2; D might be TRBD1 (5 bases). Trimming removed 0 bases at V and 3 bases at J, with 17 bases between. This CDR3 is 17 amino acids long. Germline assignment: CDR1 SGHAT and CDR2 FQNNGV.

This clonotype was observed many times. The chain couples TRBV10-3 to TRBJ1-3; D ambiguous. Trimming pared 7 bases from V and 0 bases from J, leaving 10 bases between. The CDR3 is made up of 14 amino acids. Germline V lookup: CDR1 ENHRY, CDR2 SYGVKD. The CDR3 DNA reads as TGTGCCATCACCGCGGACCTCTCTGGAAACACCATATATTTT. Translation gives CAITADLSGNTIYF.

This clonotype was seen ten or more times. J is TRBJ1-1 and V is TRBV7-9, with D unclear. The germline V gene encodes CDR1 SEHNR and CDR2 FQNEAQ (reference sequence). The V end was cut by 10 bases, the J end by 5 bases, with 11 bases between. There are 11 residues in the CDR3. The CDR3 DNA follows: TGTGCCATCTTGGTGATGACTGAAGCTTTCTTT. Amino acids: CAILVMTEAFF.

This clonotype was recorded many times. The J gene is TRBJ2-5, the V gene TRBV29-1; maybe TRBD2 (6 bases). Trimming took 3 bases from V and 5 from J, leaving 13 bases between them. The CDR3 loop spans 13 amino acids. Germline CDR1 SQVTM, CDR2 ANQGSEA. The DNA of the CDR3 is TGCAGCGTTGACGGGGAGGCGGGGGAGACCCAGTACTTC. This gives the protein CSVDGEAGETQYF.

This clonotype was recorded at least ten times. The J gene is TRBJ2-1, the V gene TRBV5-1, with 12 bases aligning to TRBD2. Per the germline V gene, CDR1 is SGHRS and CDR2 is YFSETQ. V shed 3 bases and J 7 bases; nucleotides not matched to a gene: 8. The CDR3 has 16 amino acids. The CDR3 loop reads CASSSAGLAGPNEQFF. CDR3 nucleotides: TGCGCCAGCAGCTCCGCGGGACTAGCGGGCCCTAATGAGCAGTTCTTC.

As concerns this clonotype: Since a much larger clone is just one base distant, this may be a read error. The V call is TRBV5-6, the J call TRBJ2-7, with TRBD2 matching over 8 bases. The CDR3 sequence is 13 residues long. Trimming removed 7 bases from V and 6 bases from J; junction bases left unmatched: 9. From germline, CDR1 is SGHDT and CDR2 YYEEEE. CDR3 coding DNA: TGTGCCAGCTCCTGGGCGGGAGGTAGCGAGCAGTACTTC. Protein product: CASSWAGGSEQYF.

At least ten counts were recorded for this clonotype. The rearrangement uses TRBV12-3 or TRBV12-4 and TRBJ2-3; 10 bases align to TRBD2. V lost 5 bases and J lost 4; bases outside the gene matches: 6. The CDR3 spans 15 residues. The CDR3 is CASSPSGRDPDTQYF. As DNA, the CDR3 is TGTGCCAGCAGTCCTAGCGGGAGAGATCCAGATACGCAGTATTTT.